This T cell receptor (beta chain) originates from a study of T cells of healthy individuals. This clonotype was found once. MiXCR was run by TCRdb on the 5' RACE reads, yielding one entry per CDR3 protein. The data contain some 100,000 distinct CDR3 sequences, around 17% of them singletons. Trimming took 1 base from V and 4 from J; bases not matched to a gene: 3. There are 14 residues in the CDR3. CDR1 and CDR2 from the germline V gene are LGHNT and FRNRAP. V usage is TRBV12-5 and J usage is TRBJ1-1; 7 nucleotides agree with TRBD1. The origin of this receptor is a human donor in good health. The CDR3 here is CASGLEGAITEAFF. The DNA for the CDR3 is TGTGCTAGTGGTTTGGAGGGGGCGATCACTGAAGCTTTCTTT.